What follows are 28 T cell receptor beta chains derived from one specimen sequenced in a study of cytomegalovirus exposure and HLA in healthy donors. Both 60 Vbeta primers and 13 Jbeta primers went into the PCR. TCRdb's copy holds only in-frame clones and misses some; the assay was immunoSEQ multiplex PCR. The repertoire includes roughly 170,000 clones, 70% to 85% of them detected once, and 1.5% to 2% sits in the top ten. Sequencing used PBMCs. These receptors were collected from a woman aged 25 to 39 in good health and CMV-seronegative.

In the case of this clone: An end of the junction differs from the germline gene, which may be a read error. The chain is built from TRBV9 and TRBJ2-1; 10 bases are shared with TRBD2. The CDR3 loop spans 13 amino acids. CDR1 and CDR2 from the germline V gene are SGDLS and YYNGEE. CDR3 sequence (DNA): TGTGCCAGCAGCGTAGAGCGGGAGGGCCTTCGAATCTTC. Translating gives CASSVEREGLRIF.

The DNA for the CDR3 is TGTGCCATCTCCCGCGGGGGGCCCACAGATACGCAGTATTTT. It specifies CAISRGGPTDTQYF. This chain uses TRBV6-5 with TRBJ2-3; 8 nucleotides line up with TRBD2. There are 14 residues in the CDR3. Germline trimming cut 10 bases from V and 2 bases from J; bases unmatched to any gene: 8. Per the germline V gene, CDR1 is MNHEY and CDR2 is SVGAGI.

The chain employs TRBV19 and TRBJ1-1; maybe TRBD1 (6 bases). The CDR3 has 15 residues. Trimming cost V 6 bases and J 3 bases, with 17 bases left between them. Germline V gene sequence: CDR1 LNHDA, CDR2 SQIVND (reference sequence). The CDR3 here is CASRKAQSGDTEAFF. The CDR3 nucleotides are TGTGCCAGTAGGAAGGCCCAGTCAGGGGACACTGAAGCTTTCTTT.

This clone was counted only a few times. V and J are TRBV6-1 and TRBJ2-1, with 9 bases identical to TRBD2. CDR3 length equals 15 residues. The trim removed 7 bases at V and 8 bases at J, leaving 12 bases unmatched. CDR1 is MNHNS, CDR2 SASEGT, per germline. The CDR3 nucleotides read TGTGCCAGCAACTTTCCCGCGGGGGGGCGTGATGAGCAGTTCTTC. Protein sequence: CASNFPAGGRDEQFF.

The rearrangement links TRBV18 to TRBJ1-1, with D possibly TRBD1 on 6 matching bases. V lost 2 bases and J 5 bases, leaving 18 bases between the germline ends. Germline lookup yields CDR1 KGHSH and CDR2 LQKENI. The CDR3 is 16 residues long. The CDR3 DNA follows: TGTGCCAGCTCACCAAATGTCGTCGGCAGGGGAACTGAAGCTTTCTTT. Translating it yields CASSPNVVGRGTEAFF. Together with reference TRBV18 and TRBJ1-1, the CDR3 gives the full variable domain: NAGVMQNPRHLVRRRGQEARLRCSPMKGHSHVYWYRQLPEEGLKFMVYLQKENIIDESGMPKERFSAEFPKEGPSILRIQQVVRGDSAAYFCASSPNVVGRGTEAFFGQGTRLTVV.

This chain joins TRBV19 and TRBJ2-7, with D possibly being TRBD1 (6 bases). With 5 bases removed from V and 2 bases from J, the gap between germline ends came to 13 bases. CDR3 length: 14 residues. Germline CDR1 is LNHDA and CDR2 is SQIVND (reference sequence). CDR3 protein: CASSPQGIAYEQYF. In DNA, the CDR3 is TGTGCCAGTAGTCCACAGGGTATTGCCTACGAGCAGTACTTC.

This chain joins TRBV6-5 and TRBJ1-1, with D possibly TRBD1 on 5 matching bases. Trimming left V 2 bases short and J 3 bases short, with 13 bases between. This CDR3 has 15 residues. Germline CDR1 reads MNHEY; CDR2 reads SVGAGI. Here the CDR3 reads CASSYGGRPDTEAFF. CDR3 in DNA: TGTGCCAGCAGTTACGGGGGGAGGCCTGACACTGAAGCTTTCTTT.

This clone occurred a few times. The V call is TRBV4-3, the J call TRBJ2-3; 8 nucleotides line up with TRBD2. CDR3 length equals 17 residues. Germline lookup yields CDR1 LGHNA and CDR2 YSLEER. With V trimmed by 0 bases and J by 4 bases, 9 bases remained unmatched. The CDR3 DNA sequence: TGCGCCAGCAGCCAAGATTCGGGACTAGTTTTTCCAGATACGCAGTATTTT. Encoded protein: CASSQDSGLVFPDTQYF.

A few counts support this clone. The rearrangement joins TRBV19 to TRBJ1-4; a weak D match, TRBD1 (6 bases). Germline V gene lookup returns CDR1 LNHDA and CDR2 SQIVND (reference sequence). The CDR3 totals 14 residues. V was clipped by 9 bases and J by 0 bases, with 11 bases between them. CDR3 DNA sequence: TGTGCCAGCCGGACAGTTGCAACTAATGAAAAACTGTTTTTT. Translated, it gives CASRTVATNEKLFF.

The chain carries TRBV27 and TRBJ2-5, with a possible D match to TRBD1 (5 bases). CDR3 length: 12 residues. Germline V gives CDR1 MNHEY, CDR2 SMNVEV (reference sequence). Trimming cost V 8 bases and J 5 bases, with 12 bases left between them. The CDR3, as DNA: TGTGCCAGCGGAAACAGGCGGGAGACCCAGTACTTC. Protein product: CASGNRRETQYF.

CDR3 region: CASRKTGITSSSYNEQFF. The CDR3 DNA sequence: TGTGCCAGTAGGAAAACCGGGATTACCTCTAGCTCCTACAATGAGCAGTTCTTC. This chain links TRBV7-3 with TRBJ2-1, with a tentative D call TRBD2 (5 bases). V was shortened by 9 bases and J by 0 bases, with 24 bases between the two germline ends. This CDR3 spans 18 amino acids. The germline gives CDR1 SGHTA, CDR2 FQGTGA.

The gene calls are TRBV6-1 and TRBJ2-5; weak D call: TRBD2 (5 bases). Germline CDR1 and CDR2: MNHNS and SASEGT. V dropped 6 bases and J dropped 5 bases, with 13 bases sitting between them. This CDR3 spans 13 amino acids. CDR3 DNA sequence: TGTGCCAGCAGCGATAGCGCTCGGGAGACCCAGTACTTC. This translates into CASSDSARETQYF.

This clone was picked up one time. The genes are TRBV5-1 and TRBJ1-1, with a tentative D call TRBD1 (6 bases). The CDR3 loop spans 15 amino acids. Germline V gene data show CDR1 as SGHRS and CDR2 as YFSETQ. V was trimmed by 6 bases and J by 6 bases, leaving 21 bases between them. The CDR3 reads CASTFDRLQGAEAFF. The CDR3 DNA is TGCGCCAGCACCTTCGACAGGCTCCAAGGGGCTGAAGCTTTCTTT. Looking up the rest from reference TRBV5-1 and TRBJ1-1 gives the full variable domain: KAGVTQTPRYLIKTRGQQVTLSCSPISGHRSVSWYQQTPGQGLQFLFEYFSETQRNKGNFPGRFSGRQFSNSRSEMNVSTLELGDSALYLCASTFDRLQGAEAFFGQGTRLTVV.

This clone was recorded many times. Written as DNA, the CDR3 is TGTGCCAGTAGTATAGATCTCGCTAGCGGGATTGGGGATGAGCAGTTCTTC. Residues: CASSIDLASGIGDEQFF. The chain couples TRBV19 to TRBJ2-1, with 9 bases identical to TRBD2. CDR3 length equals 17 residues. The junction had 11 bases not matched to a gene; V was cut back by 0 bases and J by 8 bases. Germline lookup yields CDR1 LNHDA and CDR2 SQIVND (reference sequence).

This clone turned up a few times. This CDR3 is CATSRLDRGLAGEPKNIQYF. The CDR3 nucleotides read TGTGCCACCAGCAGACTCGACAGGGGGCTAGCGGGAGAACCCAAAAACATTCAGTACTTC. The genes are TRBV15 and TRBJ2-4, with D possibly being TRBD1 or TRBD2 (10 bases each). With 2 bases removed from V and 2 bases from J, the gap between germline ends came to 25 bases. CDR3 size: 20 residues. Germline V gene sequence: CDR1 LNHNV, CDR2 YYDKDF (reference sequence).

CDR3 sequence (DNA): TGTGCCAGTAGTGGGGTAGCGGGAGGACTCAATGAGCAGTTCTTC. It codes for CASSGVAGGLNEQFF. The chain joins TRBV19 to TRBJ2-1, with 10 bases identical to TRBD2. With V trimmed by 5 bases and J by 6 bases, 7 bases remained unmatched. Germline V gene sequence: CDR1 LNHDA, CDR2 SQIVND (reference sequence). This CDR3 comprises 15 residues. Together with reference TRBV19 and TRBJ2-1, the CDR3 gives the full variable domain: DGGITQSPKYLFRKEGQNVTLSCEQNLNHDAMYWYRQDPGQGLRLIYYSQIVNDFQKGDIAEGYSVSREKKESFPLTVTSAQKNPTAFYLCASSGVAGGLNEQFFGPGTRLTVL.

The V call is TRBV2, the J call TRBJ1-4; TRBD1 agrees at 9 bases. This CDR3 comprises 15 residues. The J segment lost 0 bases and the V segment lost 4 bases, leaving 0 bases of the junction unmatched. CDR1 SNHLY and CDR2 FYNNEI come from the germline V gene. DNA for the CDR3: TGTGCCAGCAGTGGGACAGGGGCAACTAATGAAAAACTGTTTTTT. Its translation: CASSGTGATNEKLFF.

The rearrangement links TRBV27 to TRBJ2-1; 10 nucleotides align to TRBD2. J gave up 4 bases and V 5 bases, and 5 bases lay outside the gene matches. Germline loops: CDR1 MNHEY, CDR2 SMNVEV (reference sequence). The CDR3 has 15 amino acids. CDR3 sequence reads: CASSGGTSAYNEQFF. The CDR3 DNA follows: TGTGCCAGCAGTGGTGGGACTAGCGCTTACAATGAGCAGTTCTTC.

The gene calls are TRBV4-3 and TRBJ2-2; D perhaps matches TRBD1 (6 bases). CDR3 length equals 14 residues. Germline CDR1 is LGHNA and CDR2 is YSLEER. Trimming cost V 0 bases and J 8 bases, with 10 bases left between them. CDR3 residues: CASSQESQGGELFF. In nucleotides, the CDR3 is TGCGCCAGCAGCCAAGAATCGCAGGGGGGGGAGCTGTTTTTT.

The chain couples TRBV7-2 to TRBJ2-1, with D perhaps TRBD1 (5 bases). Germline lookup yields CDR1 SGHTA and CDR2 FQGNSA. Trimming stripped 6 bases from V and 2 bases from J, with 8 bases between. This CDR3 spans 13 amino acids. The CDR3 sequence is CASRSRAYNEQFF. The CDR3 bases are TGTGCCAGCAGAAGCAGGGCCTACAATGAGCAGTTCTTC.

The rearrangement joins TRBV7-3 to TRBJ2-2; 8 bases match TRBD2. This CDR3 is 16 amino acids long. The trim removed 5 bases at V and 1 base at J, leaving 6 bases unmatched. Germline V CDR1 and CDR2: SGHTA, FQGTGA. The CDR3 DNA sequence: TGTGCCAGCAGCCCCTCCGGGGGGGGGAACACCGGGGAGCTGTTTTTT. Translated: CASSPSGGGNTGELFF.

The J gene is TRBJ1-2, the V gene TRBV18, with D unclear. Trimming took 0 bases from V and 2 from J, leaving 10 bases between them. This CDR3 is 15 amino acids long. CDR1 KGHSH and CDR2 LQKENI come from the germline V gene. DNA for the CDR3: TGTGCCAGCTCACCACCGGAGGGAGGAAACTATGGCTACACCTTC. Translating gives CASSPPEGGNYGYTF.

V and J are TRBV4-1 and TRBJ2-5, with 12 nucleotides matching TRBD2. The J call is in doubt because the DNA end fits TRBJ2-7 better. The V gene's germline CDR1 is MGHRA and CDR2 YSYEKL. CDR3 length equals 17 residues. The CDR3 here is CASSLRLAGDLSYEQYF. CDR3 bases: TGCGCCAGCAGCCTAAGACTAGCGGGGGACCTCTCCTACGAGCAGTACTTC.

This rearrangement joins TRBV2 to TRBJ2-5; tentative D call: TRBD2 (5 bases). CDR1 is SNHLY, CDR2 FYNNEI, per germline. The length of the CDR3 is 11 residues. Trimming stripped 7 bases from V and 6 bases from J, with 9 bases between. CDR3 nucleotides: TGTGCCAGCAATCGGGAAAAGACCCAGTACTTC. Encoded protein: CASNREKTQYF. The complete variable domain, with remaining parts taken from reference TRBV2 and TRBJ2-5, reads EPEVTQTPSHQVTQMGQEVILRCVPISNHLYFYWYRQILGQKVEFLVSFYNNEISEKSEIFDDQFSVERPDGSNFTLKIRSTKLEDSAMYFCASNREKTQYFGPGTRLLVL.

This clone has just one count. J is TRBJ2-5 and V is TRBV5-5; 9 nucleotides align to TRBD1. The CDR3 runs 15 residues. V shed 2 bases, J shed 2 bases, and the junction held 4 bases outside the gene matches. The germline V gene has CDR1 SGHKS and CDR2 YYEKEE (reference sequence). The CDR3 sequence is CASSLVGTGQETQYF. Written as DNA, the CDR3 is TGTGCCAGCAGCTTAGTGGGGACAGGGCAAGAGACCCAGTACTTC. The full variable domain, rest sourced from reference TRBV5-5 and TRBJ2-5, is DAGVTQSPTHLIKTRGQQVTLRCSPISGHKSVSWYQQVLGQGPQFIFQYYEKEERGRGNFPDRFSARQFPNYSSELNVNALLLGDSALYLCASSLVGTGQETQYFGPGTRLLVL.

The CDR3: CASSAGGRDTIYF. The CDR3, as DNA: TGTGCCAGCAGCGCTGGGGGGAGGGACACCATATATTTT. This chain connects TRBV9 to TRBJ1-3, with D perhaps matching TRBD1 (5 bases). Deletions cut 3 bases from V and 8 bases from J, with 12 bases between. The germline gives CDR1 SGDLS, CDR2 YYNGEE. The CDR3 is 13 residues long.

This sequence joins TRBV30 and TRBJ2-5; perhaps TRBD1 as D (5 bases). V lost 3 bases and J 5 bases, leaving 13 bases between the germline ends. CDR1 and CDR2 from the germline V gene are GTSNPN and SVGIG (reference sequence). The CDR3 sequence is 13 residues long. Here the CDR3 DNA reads TGTGCCTGGAGGGGTAGACAGATGGAGACCCAGTACTTC. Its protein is CAWRGRQMETQYF.

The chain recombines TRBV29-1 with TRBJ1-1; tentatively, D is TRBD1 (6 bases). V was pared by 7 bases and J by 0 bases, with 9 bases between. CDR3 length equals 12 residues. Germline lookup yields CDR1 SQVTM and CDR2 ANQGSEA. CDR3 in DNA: TGCAGCGGGGGGCACCTGAACACTGAAGCTTTCTTT. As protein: CSGGHLNTEAFF.